This T cell receptor (beta chain) was sequenced during a study of blood T cell repertoires in COVID-19. Study-level information: Some COVID-19 samples were acute and others convalescent; all came from the United States, Italy and Spain. T cells, B-cell-depleted T cells, or PBMCs provided the cDNA or gDNA that served as material.

Patients at the Seattle site were enrolled during active infection and followed longitudinally. In the authors' workflow: It was from reference gene primer amplification that nucleated cell counts were estimated. The assay was immunoSEQ multiplex PCR, and TCRdb's table has in-frame clones only and misses some. V and J calls and clone size are given by that table; D and trimming were obtained from the DNA. The data hold about 210,000 clones, with approximately 80% observed a single time. With V trimmed by 5 bases and J by 4 bases, 4 bases remained unmatched. This CDR3 region has 13 residues. Germline V CDR1 and CDR2: SGHNT, YENEEA.

What was sequenced was peripheral blood. This receptor was identified in a man in his fifties or sixties with COVID-19, enrolled during active disease. This chain connects TRBV11-3 to TRBJ1-1, with 7 bases fitting TRBD1. CDR3 sequence reads: CASSRQGATEAFF. As DNA, the CDR3 is TGTGCCAGCAGCCGACAGGGCGCCACTGAAGCTTTCTTT.